Sequencing of this T cell receptor beta chain was carried out in a study of cytomegalovirus exposure and HLA in healthy donors. Primers for the PCR totalled 60 Vbeta and 13 Jbeta. Produced via immunoSEQ multiplex PCR; TCRdb's table is partial and in-frame only. The sample holds fewer than 350,000 clones, around 90% seen once. To note about this clone: One junction end disagrees with the germline gene, perhaps due to a read error.

This CDR3 is built from 16 residues. Looked up from germline, CDR1 is SEHNR and CDR2 is FQNEAQ (reference sequence). The TCR comes from a woman in her late teens or twenties in good health and CMV-seronegative. Specimen: PBMCs. This sequence joins TRBV7-9 and TRBJ2-1; 7 bases match TRBD1. CDR3 residues: CSSSIPGTAKYNEQFF. DNA for the CDR3: TGTTCCAGCAGCATACCAGGGACAGCAAAGTACAATGAGCAGTTCTTC. The complete variable domain, with remaining parts taken from reference TRBV7-9 and TRBJ2-1, reads DTGVSQNPRHKITKRGQNVTFRCDPISEHNRLYWYRQTLGQGPEFLTYFQNEAQLEKSRLLSDRFSAERPKGSFSTLEIQRTEQGDSAMYLCSSSIPGTAKYNEQFFGPGTRLTVL.